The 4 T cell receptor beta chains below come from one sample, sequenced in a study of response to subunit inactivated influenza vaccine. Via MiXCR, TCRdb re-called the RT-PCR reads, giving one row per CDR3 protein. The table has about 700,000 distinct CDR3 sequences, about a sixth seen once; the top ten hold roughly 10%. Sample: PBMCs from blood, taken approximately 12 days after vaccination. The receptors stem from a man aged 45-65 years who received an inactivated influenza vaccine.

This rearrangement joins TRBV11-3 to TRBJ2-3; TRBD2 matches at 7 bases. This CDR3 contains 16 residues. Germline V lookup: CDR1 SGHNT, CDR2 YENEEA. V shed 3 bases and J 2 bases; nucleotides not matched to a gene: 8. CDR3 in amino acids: CASSLDRLAPTDTQYF. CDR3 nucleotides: TGTGCCAGCAGCTTGGACCGACTAGCCCCCACAGATACGCAGTATTTT.

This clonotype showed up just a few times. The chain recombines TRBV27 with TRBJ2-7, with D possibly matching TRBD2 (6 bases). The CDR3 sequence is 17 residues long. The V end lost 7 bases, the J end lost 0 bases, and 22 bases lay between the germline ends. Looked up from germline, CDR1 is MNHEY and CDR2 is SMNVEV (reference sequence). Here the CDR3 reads CASTPFPGTPFSYEQYF. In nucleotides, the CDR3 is TGTGCCAGCACCCCATTCCCCGGGACTCCCTTCTCCTACGAGCAGTACTTC.

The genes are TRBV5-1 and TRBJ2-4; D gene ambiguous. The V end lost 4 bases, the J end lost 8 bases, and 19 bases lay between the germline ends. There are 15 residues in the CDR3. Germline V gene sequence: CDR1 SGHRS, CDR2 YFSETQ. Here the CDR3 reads CASSEEGPSWDIQYF. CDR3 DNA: TGCGCCAGCAGCGAGGAAGGGCCTTCTTGGGACATTCAGTACTTC.

CDR3 coding DNA: TGTGCCAGCAGTTTCTTGACCCTCGGGGGCGAGCAGTACTTC. Protein sequence: CASSFLTLGGEQYF. This rearrangement joins TRBV6-2 or TRBV6-3 to TRBJ2-7; TRBD2 is a possible D gene (6 bases). With 4 bases removed from V and 6 bases from J, the gap between germline ends came to 16 bases. Germline loops: CDR1 MNHEY, CDR2 SVGEGT. The CDR3 is 14 residues long.